This T cell receptor (beta chain) was profiled in a study of blood T cell repertoires in COVID-19. As for the study in general: PBMCs, B-cell-depleted T cells, or T cells were the source of the cDNA or gDNA that made up the material.

CDR3 length: 14 amino acids. The germline V gene has CDR1 LGHDT and CDR2 YNNKEL (reference sequence). V was trimmed by 0 bases and J by 8 bases, leaving 13 bases between them. Measured with immunoSEQ multiplex PCR; TCRdb has only the in-frame clones, and not every one. The sample shows under 250,000 clones, 65% to 90% of them seen only once. The V gene is TRBV3-1 (or the pseudogene TRBV3-2), the J gene TRBJ1-2; D remains ambiguous. Sequenced material: PBMCs or T cells enriched from blood (not recorded which). The origin of this receptor is a woman aged 50 to 60 with acute COVID-19. In DNA, the CDR3 is TGTGCCAGCAGCCAAGATTTGGCAGGTTTCGGCTACACCTTC. Its protein product is CASSQDLAGFGYTF.